Here is one TCR beta chain with its context. What it binds is unknown. The data derive from a study of identical twins. General study findings and limits: The presence of invariant MAIT and iNKT cells could partly confound analyses of zero-insertion sequences.

CDR3 length: 17 amino acids. Template switching (which added a universal primer site) was used, and cDNA carried unique molecular identifiers. TCRdb fed the 5' RACE reads into MiXCR, producing one record per CDR3 protein. The table has some 200,000 distinct CDR3 sequences, around 8.1% seen once. A further study also used this sample, focusing on yellow fever vaccine responses in identical twins.

The chain links TRBV21-1 to TRBJ1-5; the DNA was not used to check the table's D call, TRBD1. TRBV21-1 has pseudogene status. Sequencing was carried out using memory (CD45RO+) T cells sorted from blood. This clonotype was obtained from a woman aged 18-29 years in good health. Written as DNA, the CDR3 is TGTGCCAGCAGCAAATACCTCGGGACAGGCGACAATCAGCCCCAGCATTTT. It translates to CASSKYLGTGDNQPQHF.